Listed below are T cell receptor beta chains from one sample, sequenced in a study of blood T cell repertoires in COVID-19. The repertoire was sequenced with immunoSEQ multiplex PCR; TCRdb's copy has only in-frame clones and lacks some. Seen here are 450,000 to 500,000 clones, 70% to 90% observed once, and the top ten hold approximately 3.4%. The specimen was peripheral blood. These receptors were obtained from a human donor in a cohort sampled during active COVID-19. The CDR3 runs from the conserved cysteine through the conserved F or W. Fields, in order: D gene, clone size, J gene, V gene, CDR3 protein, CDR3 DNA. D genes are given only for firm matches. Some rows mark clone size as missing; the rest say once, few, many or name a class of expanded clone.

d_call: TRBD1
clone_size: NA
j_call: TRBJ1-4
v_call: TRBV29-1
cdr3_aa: CSARHRGIEKLFF
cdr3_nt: TGCAGCGCCAGACACAGGGGGATTGAAAAACTGTTTTTT

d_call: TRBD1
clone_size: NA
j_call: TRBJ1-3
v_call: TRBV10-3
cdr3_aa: CATGQSSISGNTIYF
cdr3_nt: TGTGCCACGGGACAGTCAAGCATCTCTGGAAACACCATATATTTT

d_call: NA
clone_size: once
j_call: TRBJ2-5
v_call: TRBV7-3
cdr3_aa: CASSLRQQETQYF
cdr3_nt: TGTGCCAGCAGCTTAAGGCAGCAAGAGACCCAGTACTTC

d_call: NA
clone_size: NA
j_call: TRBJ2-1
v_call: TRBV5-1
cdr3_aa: CASSPLATYNEQFF
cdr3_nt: TGCGCCAGCAGCCCCCTCGCAACTTACAATGAGCAGTTCTTC

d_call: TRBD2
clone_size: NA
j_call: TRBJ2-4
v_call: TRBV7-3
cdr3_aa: CASSLSGTSFQYF
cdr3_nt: TGTGCCAGCAGCTTAAGCGGGACTAGCTTTCAGTACTTC

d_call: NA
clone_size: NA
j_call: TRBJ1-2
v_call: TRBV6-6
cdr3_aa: CASSYSAEVNYGYTF
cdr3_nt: TGTGCCAGCAGTTACTCGGCAGAGGTTAACTATGGCTACACCTTC

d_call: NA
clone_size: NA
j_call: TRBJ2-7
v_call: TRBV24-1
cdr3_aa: CATSPGSSYEQYF
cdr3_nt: TGTGCCACCAGTCCCGGGAGCTCCTACGAGCAGTACTTC

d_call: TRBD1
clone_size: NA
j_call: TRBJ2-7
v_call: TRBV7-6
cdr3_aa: CASSLATGVGYEQYF
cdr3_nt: TGTGCCAGCAGCTTAGCCACAGGGGTGGGGTACGAGCAGTACTTC

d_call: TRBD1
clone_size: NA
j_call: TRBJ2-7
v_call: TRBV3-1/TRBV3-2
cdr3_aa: CASSQAQRQGGYEQYF
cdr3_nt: TGTGCCAGCAGCCAAGCCCAGAGACAGGGCGGCTACGAGCAGTACTTC

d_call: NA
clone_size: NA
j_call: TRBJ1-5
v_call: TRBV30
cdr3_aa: CAWTGEYNQPQHF
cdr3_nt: TGTGCCTGGACAGGGGAATACAATCAGCCCCAGCATTTT

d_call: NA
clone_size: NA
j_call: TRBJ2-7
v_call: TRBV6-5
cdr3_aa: CASSLDRSSYEQYF
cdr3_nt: TGTGCCAGCAGTCTAGACCGTAGCTCCTACGAGCAGTACTTC

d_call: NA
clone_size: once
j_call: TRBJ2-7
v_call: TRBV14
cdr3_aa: CASSQDPNLSAGRPYEQYF
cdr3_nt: TGTGCCAGCAGCCAAGACCCCAATCTTTCGGCGGGACGGCCCTACGAGCAGTACTTC

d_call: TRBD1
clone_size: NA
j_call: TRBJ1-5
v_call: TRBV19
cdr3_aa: CASKGEGQGASNQPQHF
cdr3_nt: TGTGCCAGTAAGGGGGAGGGACAGGGGGCCAGCAATCAGCCCCAGCATTTT

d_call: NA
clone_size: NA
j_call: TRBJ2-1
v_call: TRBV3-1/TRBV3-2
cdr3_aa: CASSLFGGAQGNEQFF
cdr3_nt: TGTGCCAGCAGCCTATTTGGGGGGGCCCAGGGTAATGAGCAGTTCTTC

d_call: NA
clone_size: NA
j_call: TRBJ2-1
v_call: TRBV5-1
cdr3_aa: CASSLENRYNEQFF
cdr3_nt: TGCGCCAGCAGCTTAGAAAACAGGTACAATGAGCAGTTCTTC

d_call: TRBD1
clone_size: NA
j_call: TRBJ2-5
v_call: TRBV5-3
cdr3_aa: CARRGLDRGRWETQYF
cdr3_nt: TGTGCCAGAAGGGGTCTCGACAGGGGGCGCTGGGAGACCCAGTACTTC

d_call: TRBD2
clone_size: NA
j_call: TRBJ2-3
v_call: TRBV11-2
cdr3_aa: CASRLAGDTDTQYF
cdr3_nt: TGTGCCAGCAGACTAGCGGGAGATACAGATACGCAGTATTTT

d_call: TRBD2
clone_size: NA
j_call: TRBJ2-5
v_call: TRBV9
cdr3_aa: CASSVQAGDIGETQYF
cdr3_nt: TGTGCCAGCAGCGTCCAAGCGGGAGATATTGGGGAGACCCAGTACTTC

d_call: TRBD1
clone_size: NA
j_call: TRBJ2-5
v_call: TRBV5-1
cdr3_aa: CASSLTGENQETQYF
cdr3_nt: TGCGCCAGCAGCTTGACAGGGGAAAACCAAGAGACCCAGTACTTC

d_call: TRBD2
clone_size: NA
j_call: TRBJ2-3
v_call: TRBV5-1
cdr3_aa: CASSSFPFRLAGALTDTQYF
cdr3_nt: TGCGCCAGCAGCTCCTTCCCCTTTAGACTAGCGGGGGCACTCACAGATACGCAGTATTTT

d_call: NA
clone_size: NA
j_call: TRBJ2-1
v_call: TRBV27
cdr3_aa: CATQQGSYNEQFF
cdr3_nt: TGTGCCACCCAACAGGGATCCTACAATGAGCAGTTCTTC

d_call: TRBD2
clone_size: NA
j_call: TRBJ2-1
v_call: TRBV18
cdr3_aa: CASSGLAGGPVDEQFF
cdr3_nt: TGTGCCAGCTCAGGATTAGCGGGAGGGCCGGTCGATGAGCAGTTCTTC

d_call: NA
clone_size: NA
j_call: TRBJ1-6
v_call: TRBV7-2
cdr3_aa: CASSFRGNSPLHF
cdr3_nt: TGTGCCAGCAGTTTCAGGGGAAACTCACCCCTCCACTTT

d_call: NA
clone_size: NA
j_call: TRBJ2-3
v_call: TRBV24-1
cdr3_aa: CATSDGGPDTQYF
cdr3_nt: TGTGCCACCAGTGATGGAGGCCCAGATACGCAGTATTTT

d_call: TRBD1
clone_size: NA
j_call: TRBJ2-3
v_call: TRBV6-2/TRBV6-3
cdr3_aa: CASSRRQGLADTQYF
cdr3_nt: TGTGCCAGCAGCCGAAGACAGGGGCTGGCAGATACGCAGTATTTT

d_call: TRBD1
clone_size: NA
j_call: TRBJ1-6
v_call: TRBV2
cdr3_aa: CASRIRGREFNSPLHF
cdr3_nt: TGTGCCAGCAGAATCAGGGGGCGGGAGTTTAATTCACCCCTCCACTTT

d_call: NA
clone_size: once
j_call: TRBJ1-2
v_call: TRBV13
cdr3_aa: CASSMGGGYTF
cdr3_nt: TGTGCCAGCAGCATGGGGGGTGGCTACACCTTC

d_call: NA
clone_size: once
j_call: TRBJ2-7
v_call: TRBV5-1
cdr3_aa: CASSLEAGPYEQYF
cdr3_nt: TGCGCCAGCAGCTTGGAGGCGGGCCCATACGAGCAGTACTTC

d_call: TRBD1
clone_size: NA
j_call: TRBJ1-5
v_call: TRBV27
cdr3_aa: CASSLEGGRNQPQHF
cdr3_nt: TGTGCCAGCAGTTTAGAAGGGGGCAGGAATCAGCCCCAGCATTTT

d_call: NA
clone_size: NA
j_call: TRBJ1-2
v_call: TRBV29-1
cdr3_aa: CSVEERGSPRGYTF
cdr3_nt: TGCAGCGTTGAAGAACGGGGGTCGCCTCGTGGCTACACCTTC

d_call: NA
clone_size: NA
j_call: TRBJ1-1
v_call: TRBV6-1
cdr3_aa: CASSEYRNTEAFF
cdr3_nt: TGTGCCAGCAGTGAATATCGGAACACTGAAGCTTTCTTT

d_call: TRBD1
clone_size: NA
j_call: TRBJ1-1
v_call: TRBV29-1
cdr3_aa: CSGGQMNTEAFF
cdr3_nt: TGCAGCGGGGGACAGATGAACACTGAAGCTTTCTTT

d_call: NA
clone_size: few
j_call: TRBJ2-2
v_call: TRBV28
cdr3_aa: CASSRYTGELFF
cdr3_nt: TGTGCCAGCAGCCGGTACACCGGGGAGCTGTTTTTT

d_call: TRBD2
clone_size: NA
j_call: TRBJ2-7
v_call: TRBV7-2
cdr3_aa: CASSLGNSGEPYAREQYF
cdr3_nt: TGTGCCAGCAGCTTAGGAAATAGCGGGGAACCCTACGCCAGAGAGCAGTACTTC

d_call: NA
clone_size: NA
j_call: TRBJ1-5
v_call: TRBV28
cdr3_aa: CASSLGSDNQPQHF
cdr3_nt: TGTGCCAGCAGTTTAGGTTCAGACAATCAGCCCCAGCATTTT

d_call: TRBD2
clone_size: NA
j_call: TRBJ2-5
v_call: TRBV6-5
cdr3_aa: CASSLAGGYRETQYF
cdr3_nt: TGTGCCAGCAGCTTAGCGGGAGGTTATCGGGAGACCCAGTACTTC

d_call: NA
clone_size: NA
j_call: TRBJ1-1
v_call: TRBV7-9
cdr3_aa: CASSLRQAIDTEAFF
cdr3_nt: TGTGCCAGCAGCTTACGACAGGCGATCGACACTGAAGCTTTCTTT

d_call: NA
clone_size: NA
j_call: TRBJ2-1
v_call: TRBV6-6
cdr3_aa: CASLRAPRGGDEQFF
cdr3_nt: TGTGCCAGCCTAAGGGCCCCGAGAGGCGGGGATGAGCAGTTCTTC

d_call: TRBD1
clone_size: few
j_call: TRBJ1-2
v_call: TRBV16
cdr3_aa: CASSLGQDYGYTF
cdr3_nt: TGTGCCAGCAGCTTGGGACAGGACTATGGCTACACCTTC

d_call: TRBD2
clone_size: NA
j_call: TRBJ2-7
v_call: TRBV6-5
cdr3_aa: CASSLRLAEGYEQYF
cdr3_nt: TGTGCCAGCAGTCTCCGACTAGCGGAGGGCTACGAGCAGTACTTC

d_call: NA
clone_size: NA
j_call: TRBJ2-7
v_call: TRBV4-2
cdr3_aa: CASSQAFDSSYEQYF
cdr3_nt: TGTGCCAGCAGCCAAGCATTCGACAGCTCCTACGAGCAGTACTTC

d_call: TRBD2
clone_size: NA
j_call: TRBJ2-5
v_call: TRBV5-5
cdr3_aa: CASSSPTGGRLGETQYF
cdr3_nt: TGTGCCAGCAGCTCGCCGACGGGCGGGAGGCTCGGGGAGACCCAGTACTTC

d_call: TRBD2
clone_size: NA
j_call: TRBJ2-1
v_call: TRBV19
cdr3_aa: CASTPTSEGTHEQFF
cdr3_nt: TGTGCCAGTACCCCGACTAGCGAGGGAACCCATGAGCAGTTCTTC

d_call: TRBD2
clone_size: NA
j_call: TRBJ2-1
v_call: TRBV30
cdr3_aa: CALIAGLTFNEQFF
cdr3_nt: TGTGCCTTAATAGCGGGGCTAACATTCAATGAGCAGTTCTTC

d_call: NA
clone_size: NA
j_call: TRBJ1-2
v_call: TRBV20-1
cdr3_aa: CSASSGLDYGYTF
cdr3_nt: TGCAGTGCCAGTTCGGGTCTTGACTATGGCTACACCTTC

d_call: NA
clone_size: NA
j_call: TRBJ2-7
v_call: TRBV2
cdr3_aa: CASIPVPTGEQYF
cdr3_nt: TGTGCCAGCATCCCAGTACCCACGGGCGAGCAGTACTTC

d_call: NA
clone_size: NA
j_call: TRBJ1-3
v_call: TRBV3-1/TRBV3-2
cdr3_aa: CASSQPDRDRNTIYF
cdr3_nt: TGTGCCAGCAGCCAGCCAGACCGGGACAGAAACACCATATATTTT

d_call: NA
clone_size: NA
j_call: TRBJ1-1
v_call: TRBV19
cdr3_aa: CASGYDRDTEAFF
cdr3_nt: TGTGCCAGTGGATACGACAGAGACACTGAAGCTTTCTTT

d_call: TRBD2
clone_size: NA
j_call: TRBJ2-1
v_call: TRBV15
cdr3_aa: CATSRDRGLAGVNEQFF
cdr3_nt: TGTGCCACCAGCAGAGATCGGGGACTAGCGGGAGTCAATGAGCAGTTCTTC

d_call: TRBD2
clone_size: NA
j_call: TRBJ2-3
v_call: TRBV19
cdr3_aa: CAVGLAGMSFTDTQYF
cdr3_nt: TGTGCTGTAGGACTAGCTGGGATGAGTTTCACAGATACGCAGTATTTT

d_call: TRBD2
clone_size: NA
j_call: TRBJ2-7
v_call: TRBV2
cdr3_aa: CASSWTSGSYEQYF
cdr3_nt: TGTGCCAGCAGTTGGACTAGCGGCTCCTACGAGCAGTACTTC

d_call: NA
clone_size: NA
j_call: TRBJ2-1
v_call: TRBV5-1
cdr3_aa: CASSLSPGTYNEQFF
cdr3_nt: TGCGCCAGCAGCTTGAGCCCAGGGACCTACAATGAGCAGTTCTTC

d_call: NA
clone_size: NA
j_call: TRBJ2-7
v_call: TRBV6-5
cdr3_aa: CASSYSTRRVEQYF
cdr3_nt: TGTGCCAGCAGTTACTCAACTAGGAGGGTCGAGCAGTACTTC

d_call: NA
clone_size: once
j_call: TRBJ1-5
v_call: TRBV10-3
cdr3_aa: CAISTREYGEPQHF
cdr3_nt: TGTGCCATCAGCACCCGGGAATATGGGGAGCCCCAGCATTTT

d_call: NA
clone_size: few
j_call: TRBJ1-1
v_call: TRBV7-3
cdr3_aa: CASSVGSSLGAEAFF
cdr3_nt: TGTGCCAGCAGCGTAGGCTCATCGCTAGGCGCTGAAGCTTTCTTT

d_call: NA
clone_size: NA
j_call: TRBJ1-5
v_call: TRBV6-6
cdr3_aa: CASSRSYDKNQPQHF
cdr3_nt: TGTGCCAGCAGTCGATCGTATGACAAGAATCAGCCCCAGCATTTT

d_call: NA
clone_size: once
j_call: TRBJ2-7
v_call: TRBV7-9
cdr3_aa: CASSLAGLQERYEQYF
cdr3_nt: TGTGCCAGCAGCTTAGCGGGTTTACAGGAACGGTACGAGCAGTACTTC